A selection of T cell receptor beta chains follows, all from one sample in a study of T cell changes during pregnancy in multiple sclerosis. Data came from immunoSEQ multiplex PCR; TCRdb stores just in-frame clones and leaves some out. The sample lists 75,000 to 95,000 clones; 92% were seen once. The input for sequencing was peripheral blood, taken in the first trimester of pregnancy. Receptors originate from a female donor with multiple sclerosis, enrolled in a pregnancy study. Each CDR3 is given with its conserved first and last residue.

TRBJ2-1 TRBV7-9 CASSPSGTSYNEQFF
TRBJ2-5 TRBV5-1 CASTFPTGHRQETQYF
TRBJ2-1 TRBV29-1 CSADSYNEQFF
TRBJ2-7 TRBV18 CASSPTPGGIGSTEQYF
TRBJ2-3 TRBV9 CASSRTGTTDTQYF
TRBJ1-1 TRBV5-1 CASSSTGSGTEAFF
TRBJ1-5 TRBV14 CASSRGSNQPQHF
TRBJ1-4 TRBV7-9 CASSSPSGNEKLFF
TRBJ2-3 TRBV29-1 CSVSGGAPDTQYF
TRBJ2-7 TRBV10-3 CAISEGTGLEQYF
TRBJ2-5 TRBV5-1 CASSGGTAQETQYF
TRBJ2-7 TRBV28 CASSTRSPYSYEQYF
TRBJ2-3 TRBV27 CASSFGLAGGTTDTQYF
TRBJ1-2 TRBV4-1 CASSQEASGTGGGVYGYTF
TRBJ2-3 TRBV7-2 CASSLSPRDTQYF
TRBJ1-2 TRBV5-1 CASSSEGRPSWVGGYTF
TRBJ2-7 TRBV5-4 CASSLEGGEQYF
TRBJ2-7 TRBV5-1 CASSASGGPTYEQYF
TRBJ2-6 TRBV2 CASSNYRAGANVLTF
TRBJ1-3 TRBV9 CASSVTDQFSGNTIYF